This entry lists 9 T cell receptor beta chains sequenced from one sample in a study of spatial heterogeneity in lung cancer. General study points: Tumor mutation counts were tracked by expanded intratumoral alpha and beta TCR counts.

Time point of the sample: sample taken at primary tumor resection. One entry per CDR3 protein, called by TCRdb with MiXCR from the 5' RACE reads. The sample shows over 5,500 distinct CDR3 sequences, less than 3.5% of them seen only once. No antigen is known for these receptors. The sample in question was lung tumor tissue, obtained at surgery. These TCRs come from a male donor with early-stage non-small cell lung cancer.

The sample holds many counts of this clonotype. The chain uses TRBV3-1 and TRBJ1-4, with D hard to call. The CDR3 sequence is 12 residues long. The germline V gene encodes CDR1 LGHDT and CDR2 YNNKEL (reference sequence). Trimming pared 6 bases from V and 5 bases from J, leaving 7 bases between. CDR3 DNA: TGTGCCAGCAGGGGCGTAAATGAAAAACTGTTTTTT. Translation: CASRGVNEKLFF.

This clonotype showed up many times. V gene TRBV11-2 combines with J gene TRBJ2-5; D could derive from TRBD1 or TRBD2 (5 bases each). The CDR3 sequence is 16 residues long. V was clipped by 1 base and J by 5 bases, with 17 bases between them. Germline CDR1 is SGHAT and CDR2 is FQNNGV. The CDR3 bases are TGTGCCAGCAGCTTAGTATGGGGGTTCGTGGGGGAGACCCAGTACTTC. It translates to CASSLVWGFVGETQYF.

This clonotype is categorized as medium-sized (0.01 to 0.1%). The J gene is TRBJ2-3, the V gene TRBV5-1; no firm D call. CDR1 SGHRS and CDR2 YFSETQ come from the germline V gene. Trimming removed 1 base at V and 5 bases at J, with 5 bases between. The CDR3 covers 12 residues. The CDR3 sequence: CASSLSRDTQYF. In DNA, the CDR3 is TGCGCCAGCAGCTTGAGTAGAGATACGCAGTATTTT.

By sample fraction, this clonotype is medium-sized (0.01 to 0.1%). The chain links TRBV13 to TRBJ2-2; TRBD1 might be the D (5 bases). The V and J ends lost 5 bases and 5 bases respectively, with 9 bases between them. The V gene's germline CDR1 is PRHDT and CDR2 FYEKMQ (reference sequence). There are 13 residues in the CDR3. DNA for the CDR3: TGTGCCAGCAGCCTAAAGGGGACCGGGGAGCTGTTTTTT. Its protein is CASSLKGTGELFF.

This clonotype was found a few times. The CDR3 DNA follows: TGTGCCAGCAGTGCCCGGGAGCGGGGCACCTACGAGCAGTACTTC. It is translated as CASSARERGTYEQYF. The chain combines TRBV12-3 or TRBV12-4 with TRBJ2-7; TRBD2 matches 7 bases. The CDR3 extends over 15 amino acids. V shed 5 bases, J shed 2 bases, and the junction held 9 bases outside the gene matches.

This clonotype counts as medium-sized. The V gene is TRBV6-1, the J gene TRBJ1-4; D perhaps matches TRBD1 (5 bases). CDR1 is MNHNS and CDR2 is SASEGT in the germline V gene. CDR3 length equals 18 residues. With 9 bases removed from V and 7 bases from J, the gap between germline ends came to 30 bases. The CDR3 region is CASAAPLGTPLSGEKLFF. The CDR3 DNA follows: TGTGCCAGTGCCGCACCTTTGGGGACCCCCTTATCCGGTGAAAAACTGTTTTTT.

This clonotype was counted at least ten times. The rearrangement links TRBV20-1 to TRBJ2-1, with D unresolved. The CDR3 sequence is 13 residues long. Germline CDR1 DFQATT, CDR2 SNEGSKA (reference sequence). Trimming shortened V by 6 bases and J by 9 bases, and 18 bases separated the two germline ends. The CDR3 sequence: CSAPRIECGEQFF. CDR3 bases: TGCAGTGCCCCCCGGATCGAGTGTGGTGAGCAGTTCTTC.

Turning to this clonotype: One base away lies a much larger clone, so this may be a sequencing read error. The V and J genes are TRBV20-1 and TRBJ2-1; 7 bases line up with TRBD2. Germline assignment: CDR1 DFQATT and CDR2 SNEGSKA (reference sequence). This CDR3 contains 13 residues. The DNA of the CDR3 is TGCAGAGCCGGGACTACCTCCTACAATGAGCAGTTCTTC. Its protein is CRAGTTSYNEQFF.

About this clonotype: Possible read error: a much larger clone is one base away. CDR3 nucleotides: TGTGCCAGCACCCACCCGAAAGGGGGGAATGGCTACAACTTC. It is translated as CASTHPKGGNGYNF. The chain employs TRBV6-2 or TRBV6-3 and TRBJ1-2; D is perhaps TRBD1 (6 bases). Germline CDR1 is MNHEY and CDR2 is SVGEGT. The CDR3 length is 14 residues.